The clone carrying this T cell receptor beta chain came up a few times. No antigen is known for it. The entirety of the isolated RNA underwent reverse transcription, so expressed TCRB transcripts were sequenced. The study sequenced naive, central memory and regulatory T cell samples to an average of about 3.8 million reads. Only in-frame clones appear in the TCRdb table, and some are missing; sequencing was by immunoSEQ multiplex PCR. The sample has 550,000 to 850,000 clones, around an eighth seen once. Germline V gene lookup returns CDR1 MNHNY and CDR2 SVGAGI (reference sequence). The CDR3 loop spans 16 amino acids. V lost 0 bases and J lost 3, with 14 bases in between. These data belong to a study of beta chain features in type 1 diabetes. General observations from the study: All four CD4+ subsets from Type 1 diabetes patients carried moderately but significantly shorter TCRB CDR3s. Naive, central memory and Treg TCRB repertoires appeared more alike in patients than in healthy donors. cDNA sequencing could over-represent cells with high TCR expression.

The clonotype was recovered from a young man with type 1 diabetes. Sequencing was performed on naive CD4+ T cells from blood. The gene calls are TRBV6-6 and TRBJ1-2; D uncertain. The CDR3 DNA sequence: TGTGCCAGCAGTTACTCGTTGCGGGGTCAAGACTATGGCTACACCTTC. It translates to CASSYSLRGQDYGYTF.